Below are 24 T cell receptor beta chains sequenced from a single sample in a study of early T cells in non-severe SARS-CoV-2 infection. TCRdb called the 5' RACE reads again in MiXCR, with one record for every CDR3 protein. The table lists 85,000 to 95,000 distinct CDR3 sequences, approximately 15% of them singletons, with approximately 0.62% in the top ten. The sample consisted of whole blood. All receptors derive from an adult who was a healthcare worker with PCR-confirmed SARS-CoV-2 infection or an uninfected control (not recorded which).

The chain combines TRBV20-1 with TRBJ1-2, with D perhaps TRBD1 (6 bases). CDR3 length: 16 amino acids. V was pared by 2 bases and J by 0 bases, with 16 bases between. Germline V gene sequence: CDR1 DFQATT, CDR2 SNEGSKA (reference sequence). The CDR3 DNA sequence: TGCAGTGCTAGACACAGGGCGGGGACTTCTAACTATGGCTACACCTTC. It translates to CSARHRAGTSNYGYTF.

The chain links TRBV2 to TRBJ1-1; perhaps TRBD1 as D (5 bases). CDR1 and CDR2 from the germline V gene are SNHLY and FYNNEI. V lost 6 bases, J lost 5 bases, and 10 bases lay in between. The CDR3 spans 12 residues. The CDR3 nucleotides read TGTGCCAGCAGGAGGGACGGGACTGAAGCTTTCTTT. Amino acids: CASRRDGTEAFF.

The chain uses TRBV29-1 and TRBJ2-2; no firm D call. V was pared by 4 bases and J by 4 bases, with 13 bases between. The CDR3 sequence is 14 residues long. CDR1 is SQVTM and CDR2 is ANQGSEA in the germline V gene. In DNA form, the CDR3 reads TGCAGCGTTGTCCCGGGCTCGGGCACCGGGGAGCTGTTTTTT. The encoded protein is CSVVPGSGTGELFF.

The sample holds a few counts of this clonotype. This rearrangement joins TRBV28 to TRBJ1-3, with a tentative D call TRBD1 (6 bases). The germline V and J ends were trimmed by 5 bases and 0 bases, with 17 bases remaining between them. CDR3 length: 17 amino acids. The germline gives CDR1 MDHEN, CDR2 SYDVKM. The CDR3 coding sequence is TGTGCCAGCAGTCCCCCCGGGGGGCTCCCCTCTGGAAACACCATATATTTT. It specifies CASSPPGGLPSGNTIYF.

This clonotype was detected a few times. The rearrangement links TRBV6-5 to TRBJ2-1; D ambiguous. With 7 bases removed from V and 4 bases from J, the gap between germline ends came to 11 bases. Germline V gene lookup returns CDR1 MNHEY and CDR2 SVGAGI. The CDR3 contains 13 residues. The CDR3 DNA is TGTGCCAGCATGGGTCTAGTATACAATGAGCAGTTCTTC. Translation: CASMGLVYNEQFF.

This clonotype was seen only a few times. This chain uses TRBV6-1 with TRBJ2-3; no definite D call. The CDR3 contains 13 residues. The V gene's germline CDR1 is MNHNS and CDR2 SASEGT. Trimming cost V 2 bases and J 4 bases, with 7 bases left between them. CDR3 nucleotides: TGTGCCAGCAGTGAAATCCGGGCAGATACGCAGTATTTT. Its translation: CASSEIRADTQYF.

The rearrangement links TRBV7-2 to TRBJ1-2; D uncertain. The germline V and J ends were trimmed by 1 base and 4 bases, with 13 bases remaining between them. This CDR3 comprises 15 residues. Germline CDR1 reads SGHTA; CDR2 reads FQGNSA. The CDR3 sequence: CASSLGYRVTYGYTF. DNA of the CDR3: TGTGCCAGCAGCTTAGGATACCGGGTGACCTATGGCTACACCTTC.

This clonotype has just a few counts. The chain combines TRBV11-1 with TRBJ2-5; D is possibly TRBD2 (5 bases). This CDR3 comprises 14 residues. Looked up from germline, CDR1 is SGHAT and CDR2 is FQDESV (reference sequence). Trimming cost V 6 bases and J 1 base, with 12 bases left between them. CDR3 region: CASRPGWTQETQYF. As DNA, the CDR3 is TGTGCCAGCAGGCCGGGGTGGACCCAAGAGACCCAGTACTTC.

This clonotype was seen at least ten times. The chain has TRBV10-3 and TRBJ2-7, with D maybe TRBD1 (6 bases). V was pared by 3 bases and J by 0 bases, with 18 bases between. CDR1 and CDR2 (germline): ENHRY, SYGVKD. This CDR3 contains 17 residues. CDR3 sequence (DNA): TGTGCCATCAGTGACCACCGACAGGTACGAACCTCCTACGAGCAGTACGTC. Translated: CAISDHRQVRTSYEQYV.

This clonotype was counted many times. The V and J genes are TRBV5-1 and TRBJ2-1, with 9 bases matching TRBD1. The junction had 15 bases not matched to a gene; V was cut back by 4 bases and J by 7 bases. The CDR3 covers 17 residues. The V gene's germline CDR1 is SGHRS and CDR2 YFSETQ. The CDR3 region is CASSLLRPGQGGNEQFF. The CDR3 coding sequence is TGCGCCAGCAGCCTCCTAAGGCCGGGACAGGGTGGGAATGAGCAGTTCTTC.

This rearrangement joins TRBV19 to TRBJ1-5; possible D gene TRBD1, 6 bases. This CDR3 is built from 14 residues. V lost 6 bases, J lost 7 bases, and 16 bases lay in between. Germline V gives CDR1 LNHDA, CDR2 SQIVND (reference sequence). CDR3 amino acids: CASSRPGVYQPQHF. In nucleotides, the CDR3 is TGTGCCAGTAGCCGACCAGGGGTGTACCAGCCCCAGCATTTT.

This clonotype showed up just a few times. J is TRBJ2-3 and V is TRBV5-4; D is unresolved. CDR1 SGHNT and CDR2 YYREEE come from the germline V gene (reference sequence). The V end lost 0 bases, the J end lost 2 bases, and 10 bases lay between the germline ends. This CDR3 is 15 amino acids long. The CDR3 reads CASSLDSATTDTQYF. CDR3 bases: TGTGCCAGCAGCTTGGATTCGGCAACCACAGATACGCAGTATTTT. The complete variable domain, with remaining parts taken from reference TRBV5-4 and TRBJ2-3, reads ETGVTQSPTHLIKTRGQQVTLRCSSQSGHNTVSWYQQALGQGPQFIFQYYREEENGRGNFPPRFSGLQFPNYSSELNVNALELDDSALYLCASSLDSATTDTQYFGPGTRLTVL.

Remarks on this clonotype: The germline gene is not matched at one end of the junction; a read error may be the cause. The chain is built from TRBV29-1 and TRBJ1-5; TRBD1 matches at 8 bases. Looked up from germline, CDR1 is SQVTM and CDR2 is ANQGSEA. The CDR3 is made up of 11 amino acids. CDR3 in amino acids: CSVEEGQAQHF. The CDR3 bases are TGCAGCGTAGAAGAGGGACAGGCCCAGCATTTT.

Many counts were recorded for this clonotype. The chain recombines TRBV7-3 with TRBJ1-2; perhaps TRBD1 as D (5 bases). Germline V gives CDR1 SGHTA, CDR2 FQGTGA. V shed 1 base and J shed 8 bases, with 14 bases lying between them. This CDR3 has 14 amino acids. The DNA for the CDR3 is TGTGCCAGCAGCTTAAACTCCGGGACGGTGGGCTACACCTTC. Amino acids: CASSLNSGTVGYTF.

This clonotype has just a few counts. The chain joins TRBV20-1 to TRBJ2-5; D is unclear. Germline assignment: CDR1 DFQATT and CDR2 SNEGSKA (reference sequence). The germline V and J ends were trimmed by 5 bases and 2 bases, with 12 bases remaining between them. The CDR3 is made up of 13 amino acids. The CDR3 coding sequence is TGCAGTGCTTCACAACCCGGACAAGAGACCCAGTACTTC. Translated, it gives CSASQPGQETQYF.

The chain recombines TRBV6-5 with TRBJ1-4; D is ambiguous. CDR3 size: 16 residues. The V gene lost 4 bases and the J gene lost 0 bases, with 12 bases spanning the gap. In germline, CDR1 is MNHEY, CDR2 SVGAGI. The CDR3 sequence: CASSLVAEATNEKLFF. The DNA for the CDR3 is TGTGCCAGCAGTTTAGTCGCGGAGGCAACTAATGAAAAACTGTTTTTT.

The chain employs TRBV3-1 and TRBJ1-1; possibly TRBD1 for D (6 bases). The ends were cut back, 4 bases at V and 5 bases at J, with 20 bases in the middle. The germline gives CDR1 LGHDT, CDR2 YNNKEL (reference sequence). The CDR3 covers 16 residues. The CDR3 DNA is TGTGCCAGCAGCCCCGGACAGCTGATGTCGGGGACTGAAGCTTTCTTT. Its translation is CASSPGQLMSGTEAFF.

In this sample, this clonotype turned up a few times. The chain joins TRBV20-1 to TRBJ1-6; weak D call: TRBD1 (5 bases). The CDR3 consists of 14 residues. V was clipped by 6 bases and J by 13 bases, with 22 bases between them. Germline V gene data show CDR1 as DFQATT and CDR2 as SNEGSKA (reference sequence). CDR3 DNA: TGCAGTGCCCGGGACTCCTCTGGATTCGCTCCCCTCCACTTT. It yields the protein CSARDSSGFAPLHF.

The CDR3, as DNA: TGTGCCAGTAGTATGTCCCTCCCTAACTATGGCTACACCTTC. Translated, it gives CASSMSLPNYGYTF. The rearrangement uses TRBV19 and TRBJ1-2; no clear D. The germline CDR1 and CDR2 sequences are LNHDA and SQIVND (reference sequence). The CDR3 loop spans 14 amino acids. The V end was cut by 3 bases, the J end by 0 bases, with 8 bases between.

This clonotype was detected a few times. This chain links TRBV7-2 with TRBJ1-1; no firm D call. The CDR3 has 12 amino acids. V was cut by 3 bases and J by 8 bases, with 10 bases left in between. Germline assignment: CDR1 SGHTA and CDR2 FQGNSA. This CDR3 reads CASSLAIGEAFF. The CDR3, as DNA: TGTGCCAGCAGCTTGGCTATCGGGGAAGCTTTCTTT.

This clonotype was detected only a few times. J is TRBJ2-7 and V is TRBV29-1, with D uncertain. The CDR3 spans 10 residues. The V gene's germline CDR1 is SQVTM and CDR2 ANQGSEA. The V end was cut by 8 bases, the J end by 7 bases, with 12 bases between. CDR3: CSSPPREQYV. For the CDR3, the DNA is TGCAGCTCACCTCCAAGGGAGCAGTACGTC.

The J gene is TRBJ1-1, the V gene TRBV14; D is unresolved. This CDR3 has 13 amino acids. Germline V gene sequence: CDR1 SGHDN, CDR2 FVKESK. The germline V and J ends were trimmed by 1 base and 3 bases, with 6 bases remaining between them. CDR3 sequence: CASSQVSYTEAFF. The CDR3 region has the DNA TGTGCCAGCAGCCAAGTATCTTACACTGAAGCTTTCTTT.

In this sample, this clonotype turned up many times. This sequence joins TRBV7-9 and TRBJ1-1, with D possibly matching TRBD1 (5 bases). The CDR3 is 15 residues long. The V end was cut by 5 bases, the J end by 4 bases, with 17 bases between. Germline V gene data show CDR1 as SEHNR and CDR2 as FQNEAQ (reference sequence). The chain's CDR3 is CASSPLAPGSTEAFF. CDR3 in DNA: TGTGCCAGCAGCCCTCTTGCACCAGGGAGCACTGAAGCTTTCTTT.

This clonotype was picked up a small number of times. This chain links TRBV12-3 or TRBV12-4 with TRBJ1-3, with D unresolved. V dropped 7 bases and J dropped 0 bases, with 13 bases sitting between them. The CDR3 extends over 15 amino acids. CDR3 nucleotides: TGTGCCAGCACCCCCGGCCGGACCTCTGGAAACACCATATATTTT. It translates to CASTPGRTSGNTIYF.